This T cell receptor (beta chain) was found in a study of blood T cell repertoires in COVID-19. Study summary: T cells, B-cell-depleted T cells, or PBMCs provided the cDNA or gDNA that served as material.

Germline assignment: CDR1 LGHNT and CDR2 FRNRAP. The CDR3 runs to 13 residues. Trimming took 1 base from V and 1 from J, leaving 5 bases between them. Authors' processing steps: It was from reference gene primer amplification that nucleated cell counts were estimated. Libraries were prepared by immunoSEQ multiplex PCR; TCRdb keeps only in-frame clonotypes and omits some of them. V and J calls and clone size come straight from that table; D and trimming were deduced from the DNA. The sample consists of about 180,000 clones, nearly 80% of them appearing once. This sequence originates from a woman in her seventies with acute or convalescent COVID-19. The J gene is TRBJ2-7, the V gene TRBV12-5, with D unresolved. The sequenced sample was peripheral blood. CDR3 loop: CASGLERSYEQYF. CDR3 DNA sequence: TGTGCTAGTGGTTTGGAGAGGTCCTACGAGCAGTACTTC. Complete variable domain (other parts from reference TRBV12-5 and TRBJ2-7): DARVTQTPRHKVTEMGQEVTMRCQPILGHNTVFWYRQTMMQGLELLAYFRNRAPLDDSGMPKDRFSAEMPDATLATLKIQPSEPRDSAVYFCASGLERSYEQYFGPGTRLTVT.